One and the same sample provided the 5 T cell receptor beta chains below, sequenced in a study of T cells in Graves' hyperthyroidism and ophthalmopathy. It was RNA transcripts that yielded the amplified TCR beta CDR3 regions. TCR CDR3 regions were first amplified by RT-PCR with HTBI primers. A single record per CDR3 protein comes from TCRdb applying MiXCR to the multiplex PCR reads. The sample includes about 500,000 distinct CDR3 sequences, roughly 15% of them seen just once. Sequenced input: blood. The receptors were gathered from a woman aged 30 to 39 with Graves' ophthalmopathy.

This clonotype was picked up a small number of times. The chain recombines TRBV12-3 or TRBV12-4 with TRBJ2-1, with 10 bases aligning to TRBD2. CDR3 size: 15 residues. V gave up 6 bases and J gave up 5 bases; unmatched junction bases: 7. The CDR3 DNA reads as TGTGCCAGCAGCCTGTGGACTAGCGGTCACAATGAGCAGTTCTTC. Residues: CASSLWTSGHNEQFF.

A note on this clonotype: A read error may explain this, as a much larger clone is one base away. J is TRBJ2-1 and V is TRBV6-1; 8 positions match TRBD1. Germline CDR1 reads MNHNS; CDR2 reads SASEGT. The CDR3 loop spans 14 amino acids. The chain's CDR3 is CASSEMDRASQQCF. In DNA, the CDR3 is TGTGCCAGCAGTGAAATGGACAGGGCGTCCCAGCAGTGCTTC.

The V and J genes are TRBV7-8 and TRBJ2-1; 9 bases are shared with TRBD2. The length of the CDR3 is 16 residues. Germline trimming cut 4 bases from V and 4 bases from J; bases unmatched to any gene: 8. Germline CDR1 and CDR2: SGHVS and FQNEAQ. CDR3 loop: CASSSRLAAIYNEQFF. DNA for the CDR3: TGTGCCAGCAGCTCGAGACTAGCGGCCATTTACAATGAGCAGTTCTTC. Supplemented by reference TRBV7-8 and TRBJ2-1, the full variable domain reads GAGVSQSPRYKVAKRGQDVALRCDPISGHVSLFWYQQALGQGPEFLTYFQNEAQLDKSGLPSDRFFAERPEGSVSTLKIQRTQQEDSAVYLCASSSRLAAIYNEQFFGPGTRLTVL.

CDR3 residues: CSAIPGGPNQPQHF. Written as DNA, the CDR3 is TGCAGTGCTATTCCAGGGGGCCCTAATCAGCCCCAGCATTTT. This chain joins TRBV20-1 and TRBJ1-5, with TRBD1 matching 8 bases. With 4 bases clipped from V and 4 bases from J, the junction kept 6 bases outside the gene matches. The germline gives CDR1 DFQATT, CDR2 SNEGSKA (reference sequence). The CDR3 loop spans 14 amino acids.

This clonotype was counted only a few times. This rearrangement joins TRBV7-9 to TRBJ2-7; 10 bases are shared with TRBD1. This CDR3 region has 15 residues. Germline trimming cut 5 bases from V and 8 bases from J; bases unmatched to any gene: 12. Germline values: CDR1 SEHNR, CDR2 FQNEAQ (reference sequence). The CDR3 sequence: CASSANRDRGYKQYF. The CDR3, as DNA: TGTGCCAGCAGCGCGAACCGGGACAGGGGTTACAAGCAGTACTTC.